This paragraph reports one T cell receptor (beta chain). Its antigen has not been determined. Per-base quality was not reported, and no clone a single base away is much larger than it. The CDR3 runs 18 amino acids, cysteine and phenylalanine included. Only CDR3 DNA remains: 54 bases, in frame from the first base. Trimming accounts for 3 bases at V and 5 bases at J, while the number of junction bases matched to no gene is 17. Sequences SGHTA (CDR1) and FQGTGA (CDR2) are obtained from the germline V gene. The sample originates from a study of multiple sclerosis patients with progressive multifocal leukoencephalopathy (dated by TCRdb to between 2018 and 2020). In the study overall: The study examined peripheral T and B cells of MS patients who developed PML (4 under natalizumab, 1 after alemtuzumab) and treated patients who did not. A couple of patients on natalizumab who later developed PML were tracked over time from before therapy, through 6 and 12 months, up to PML onset. The goal of the study was to detect any JC virus-specific or public T-cell expansions that arose at the time of PML onset.

Sample time point, as interpreted from the label and publication: five to six months of natalizumab therapy. The sample's treatment or condition label, decoded: on natalizumab therapy at sampling. Interferon beta had previously been received by all listed patients, and all PML patients were female. Blood samples at T1 and T2 were obtained at 6 and 12 months of natalizumab therapy, respectively. Isolation of peripheral blood mononuclear cells was performed by Ficoll-Hypaque density gradient centrifugation. The research as a whole found: When PML developed, no shared TRBV or TRBJ gene usage and no preferred TRBV-TRBJ pairings were found. Analysis was restricted to peripheral blood, although for natalizumab-associated PML, cerebrospinal fluid or brain lymphocytes might be more informative. Less diverse TRB repertoires in most PML patients were suggested by lower normalized Shannon entropy, whereas values near 1 were observed in the natalizumab-treated controls. Because the cohort was small and descriptive, it remained unclear whether the findings reflect JC virus infection or general immunocompromise. TRB clones with frequency above 0.5% were observed only in PML patients, but the clones expanded at PML onset were found to be already present before and during natalizumab therapy.

Libraries were built with the immunoSEQ multiplex PCR assay. Each PCR was spiked with synthetic inline TR CDR3 controls spanning all V-J pairings to estimate template counts and remove amplification bias. Reads were processed so that amplification and sequencing bias were reduced, and quantification was performed against synthetic TR CDR3 analogs. In the authors' own workflow: Raw data were processed in ImmunoSEQ Analyzer, removing out-of-frame sequences and CDR3s with stop codons, and genes were named by IMGT nomenclature. Normalized Shannon entropy, defined as 1 minus Pielou's evenness, served as the summary measure of repertoire diversity. TRB sequences were considered identical only when V gene, J gene and CDR3 were shared. Public PML clonotypes were CDR3s shared by two or more PML-onset samples but absent earlier, in controls, and in public databases. Position-by-position CDR3 amino acid composition was analyzed in Skylign with the observed count method. This is the immuneACCESS table as TCRdb keeps it, with only in-frame sequences that have V and J called. A part of the clones is gone; compared with another copy, unresolved V genes explain less than half, and the rest is unexplained. The V and J calls and clone size are taken from that table; D and trimming were inferred from the DNA. The sample table shows 29,000 or so clones, and roughly 91% are seen once. The ten top clones hold approximately 1.5% of the sample.

This chain is built from TRBV7-3 and TRBJ2-3; 7 of the junction bases match TRBD2. Sequencing used PBMCs, obtained from a patient treated with natalizumab. The receptor comes from a human donor with multiple sclerosis. The CDR3 loop reads CASSFVGSGGGGRDTQYF. The DNA reads TGTGCCAGCAGCTTCGTGGGTAGCGGTGGGGGAGGGAGAGATACGCAGTATTTT.